This entry lists 31 T cell receptor beta chains sequenced from one sample in a study of Graves' ophthalmopathy and Graves' hyperthyroidism. RNA transcripts served as template for amplifying TCR beta CDR3 sequences. HTBI primers primed a first-round RT-PCR, and a second-round multiplex PCR followed. TCRdb redid the calling of the multiplex PCR reads with MiXCR, one entry per CDR3 protein. The table has under 800,000 distinct CDR3 sequences, about a fifth seen once. The specimen sequenced was peripheral blood. The receptor source for this set is a woman aged 18 to 35 with stable Graves' hyperthyroidism. Some clones in this sample may be carry-over from other donors' samples.

This clonotype was detected many times. The chain has TRBV27 and TRBJ1-2; 9 nucleotides align to TRBD1. Losses at the gene ends were 5 bases for V and 8 bases for J; bases not matched to a gene: 12. Per germline, CDR1 MNHEY and CDR2 SMNVEV (reference sequence). The CDR3 sequence is 15 residues long. For the CDR3, the DNA is TGTGCCAGCAGTCCATGGACAGGGGAATTGCACGGCTACACCTTC. Its translation is CASSPWTGELHGYTF.

This clonotype was seen many times. A read error may explain this, as a much larger clone is one base away. The rearrangement joins TRBV6-4 to TRBJ1-1; 8 positions match TRBD1. The V segment lost 3 bases and the J segment 10 bases; nucleotides outside the gene matches: 7. Germline CDR1 and CDR2: MRHNA and SNTAGT. This CDR3 has 13 residues. CDR3 protein: CASSEARGTGAFF. The CDR3 nucleotides are TGTGCCAGCAGTGAGGCTAGGGGGACAGGAGCTTTCTTT.

The chain combines TRBV7-8 with TRBJ2-2; perhaps D is TRBD1 or TRBD2 (5 bases each). V was clipped by 3 bases and J by 6 bases, with 11 bases between them. Germline assignment: CDR1 SGHVS and CDR2 FQNEAQ. This CDR3 spans 14 amino acids. DNA of the CDR3: TGTGCCAGCAGCTTGATAGGGGACGCCGGGGAGCTGTTTTTT. This gives the protein CASSLIGDAGELFF.

This clonotype has a count of ten or more. The CDR3 region is CASRPESRGLEAFF. CDR3 DNA sequence: TGCGCCAGCAGACCAGAAAGCAGGGGGCTCGAAGCTTTCTTT. The chain employs TRBV4-1 and TRBJ1-1; 8 positions match TRBD1. The V and J ends lost 6 bases and 8 bases, in that order; junction bases with no gene match: 11. In germline, CDR1 is MGHRA, CDR2 YSYEKL. The CDR3 spans 14 residues.

About this clonotype: This may be a read error: a much more frequent sequence differs by one nucleotide. The chain employs TRBV6-1 and TRBJ1-1; tentative D call: TRBD1 (5 bases). Germline V gene sequence: CDR1 MNHNS, CDR2 SASEGT. This CDR3 comprises 12 residues. The CDR3 protein is CASTNTGHEAYF. For the CDR3, the DNA is TGTGCCAGCACCAACACGGGGCATGAAGCTTACTTT.

The table lists this clonotype with a few counts. J is TRBJ1-5 and V is TRBV12-3 or TRBV12-4; 8 nucleotides agree with TRBD1. The CDR3 has 16 amino acids. J was trimmed by 4 bases and V by 8 bases; bases with no gene match: 13. CDR3 DNA: TGTGCCAGCCGCCAAGCCCAGGGGGCGGGTAATCAGCCCCAGCATTTT. It translates to CASRQAQGAGNQPQHF.

This clonotype was counted ten times or more. A much larger clone lies a single base off, so this may be a read error. The chain couples TRBV4-2 to TRBJ1-1; perhaps TRBD1 as D (6 bases). Trimming removed 2 bases at V and 0 bases at J, with 7 bases between. Germline CDR1 LGHNA, CDR2 YNFKEQ. This CDR3 comprises 14 residues. CDR3: CASSQQGMNTEAFF. The CDR3, as DNA: TGTGCCAGCAGCCAACAGGGGATGAACACTGAAGCTTTCTTT.

This chain joins TRBV12-3 or TRBV12-4 and TRBJ1-1; D unresolved. V lost 5 bases and J lost 4, with 8 bases in between. There are 12 residues in the CDR3. CDR3 amino acids: CASSALVTEAFF. CDR3 DNA: TGTGCCAGCAGTGCCCTGGTCACTGAAGCTTTCTTT.

V is TRBV15 and J is TRBJ2-5; D not certain. The germline CDR1 and CDR2 sequences are LNHNV and YYDKDF (reference sequence). The V end lost 5 bases, the J end lost 9 bases, and 13 bases lay between the germline ends. This CDR3 region has 12 residues. The chain's CDR3 is CATSADRSAQYF. The CDR3 coding sequence is TGTGCCACCAGCGCCGACCGATCGGCCCAGTACTTC.

The chain couples TRBV7-9 to TRBJ1-1; TRBD1 is a possible D gene (5 bases). CDR1 is SEHNR and CDR2 is FQNEAQ in the germline V gene (reference sequence). There are 13 residues in the CDR3. V dropped 1 base and J dropped 7 bases, with 10 bases sitting between them. CDR3 DNA: TGTGCCAGCAGCTTAGGTAGGGACTATGAAGCTTTCTTT. Protein sequence: CASSLGRDYEAFF. The full variable domain, with the rest looked up from reference TRBV7-9 and TRBJ1-1, is DTGVSQNPRHKITKRGQNVTFRCDPISEHNRLYWYRQTLGQGPEFLTYFQNEAQLEKSRLLSDRFSAERPKGSFSTLEIQRTEQGDSAMYLCASSLGRDYEAFFGQGTRLTVV.

There are many counts of this clonotype. The chain employs TRBV28 and TRBJ1-2; tentative D call: TRBD1 (6 bases). With 5 bases removed from V and 2 bases from J, the gap between germline ends came to 12 bases. CDR3 length equals 14 residues. Germline-derived CDR1 and CDR2 are MDHEN and SYDVKM. The CDR3 DNA sequence: TGTGCCAGCAGTCTAACAGGGTCCAACTATGGCTACACCTTC. This gives the protein CASSLTGSNYGYTF.

The chain recombines TRBV2 with TRBJ1-2; D unresolved. CDR3 length equals 13 residues. CDR1 SNHLY and CDR2 FYNNEI come from the germline V gene. V was trimmed by 4 bases and J by 4 bases, leaving 10 bases between them. CDR3 nucleotide sequence: TGTGCCAGCAGTGGGGCAGACATCTATGGCTACACCTTC. Its translation: CASSGADIYGYTF.

This clonotype was picked up many times. This chain joins TRBV2 and TRBJ2-6; no clear D gene. The CDR3 is 15 amino acids. The V gene's germline CDR1 is SNHLY and CDR2 FYNNEI. V shed 2 bases and J shed 0 bases, with 5 bases lying between them. CDR3 sequence: CASSEIGSGANVLTF. The DNA for the CDR3 is TGTGCCAGCAGTGAAATCGGCTCTGGGGCCAACGTCCTGACTTTC.

In its sample, this clonotype was seen many times. A junction boundary mismatches the germline segment, possibly from a read error. The rearrangement links TRBV6-1 to TRBJ2-7, with D possibly called TRBD1 or TRBD2 (5 bases each). CDR3 length: 16 residues. Germline CDR1 and CDR2: MNHNS and SASEGT. CDR3 bases: TGTGCCAGCAGTGAATTTGGGGGTCGCCCCTCCTACGGGCAGTACTTC. It specifies CASSEFGGRPSYGQYF.

Ten or more counts support this clonotype. This chain links TRBV6-1 with TRBJ1-6; tentative D call: TRBD1 (5 bases). Per the germline V gene, CDR1 is MNHNS and CDR2 is SASEGT. The CDR3 sequence is 15 residues long. V dropped 4 bases and J dropped 9 bases, with 16 bases sitting between them. The CDR3 DNA reads as TGTGCCAGCAGTGTGTTTAGGACAATGGGTTCACCCCTCCACTTT. This codes for CASSVFRTMGSPLHF.

With respect to this clonotype: A much larger clone is a single base away; this may be a read error. The chain combines TRBV12-3 or TRBV12-4 with TRBJ1-1; D is unresolved. This CDR3 has 15 residues. The V end was cut by 7 bases, the J end by 7 bases, with 22 bases between. CDR3: CASIQEGPGLGEAFF. CDR3 coding DNA: TGTGCCAGCATTCAGGAGGGCCCGGGCTTGGGTGAAGCTTTCTTT.

This clonotype was picked up a small number of times. This chain links TRBV10-3 with TRBJ2-2; D is uncertain. V lost 8 bases, J lost 4 bases, and 11 bases lay in between. Germline V lookup: CDR1 ENHRY, CDR2 SYGVKD. CDR3 length: 13 amino acids. The CDR3: CAIRDSGTGELFF. The CDR3 coding sequence is TGTGCCATCCGAGATTCAGGCACCGGGGAGCTGTTTTTT.

The gene calls are TRBV6-1 and TRBJ1-5; 10 positions agree with TRBD1. This CDR3 region has 16 residues. V gave up 1 base and J gave up 2 bases; unmatched junction bases: 2. The V gene's germline CDR1 is MNHNS and CDR2 SASEGT. CDR3 sequence: CASSEEGTGGNQPQHF. The DNA for the CDR3 is TGTGCCAGCAGTGAAGAGGGGACAGGGGGCAATCAGCCCCAGCATTTT.

In this sample, this clonotype turned up many times. This sequence joins TRBV20-1 and TRBJ2-3; D might be TRBD2 (5 bases). CDR3 length: 13 amino acids. Germline V lookup: CDR1 DFQATT, CDR2 SNEGSKA (reference sequence). Trimming removed 3 bases from V and 3 bases from J, with 10 bases in between. CDR3 nucleotides: TGCAGTGCTAGTGAGGGTTGGACAGATACGCAGTATTTT. It translates to CSASEGWTDTQYF.

The chain has TRBV15 and TRBJ2-7; TRBD1 might be the D (6 bases). The germline V gene has CDR1 LNHNV and CDR2 YYDKDF (reference sequence). V lost 4 bases and J 1 base, leaving 11 bases between the germline ends. The CDR3 runs to 14 residues. The CDR3 DNA reads as TGTGCCACCAGCAAGGGGGTATTATCCTACGAGCAGTACTTC. Protein product: CATSKGVLSYEQYF.

This clonotype was seen only a few times. The chain links TRBV12-3 or TRBV12-4 to TRBJ1-4, with D uncertain. V was pared by 7 bases and J by 5 bases, with 23 bases between. There are 17 residues in the CDR3. This CDR3 reads CASNDLGRSQNNEKLFF. The CDR3 DNA is TGTGCCAGCAACGATCTCGGACGGAGTCAAAACAATGAAAAACTGTTTTTT.

This clonotype was recorded a few times. The V and J genes are TRBV29-1 and TRBJ1-1; no clear D gene. CDR1 SQVTM and CDR2 ANQGSEA come from the germline V gene. CDR3 length: 13 residues. Trimming removed 0 bases from V and 13 bases from J, with 18 bases in between. CDR3 region: CSVEDQRTSGGFF. The CDR3 DNA reads as TGCAGCGTTGAAGATCAGAGGACCTCGGGCGGTTTCTTT.

At least ten counts were recorded for this clonotype. The rearrangement joins TRBV7-9 to TRBJ2-5; 9 bases fit TRBD1. Germline V gene sequence: CDR1 SEHNR, CDR2 FQNEAQ (reference sequence). The CDR3 covers 15 residues. V shed 5 bases, J shed 2 bases, and the junction held 6 bases outside the gene matches. The CDR3 is CASSRQGGWQETQYF. In nucleotides, the CDR3 is TGTGCCAGCAGCCGACAGGGGGGTTGGCAAGAGACCCAGTACTTC.

Concerning this clonotype: Given a much more abundant clone one base away, this may be a read error. This chain's CDR3 is CSRTEKNIKYF. Written as DNA, the CDR3 is TGCAGCAGGACGGAGAAAAACATTAAGTACTTC. V is TRBV20-1 and J is TRBJ2-4; D unclear. The CDR3 is made up of 11 amino acids. The germline CDR1 and CDR2 sequences are DFQATT and SNEGSKA (reference sequence).

The chain is built from TRBV25-1 and TRBJ1-2; maybe TRBD1 (5 bases). V was clipped by 1 base and J by 4 bases, with 13 bases between them. The germline gives CDR1 MGHDK, CDR2 SYGVNS. CDR3 length: 15 residues. The CDR3 reads CASSELGGTPYGYTF. CDR3 nucleotide sequence: TGTGCCAGCAGTGAATTGGGAGGGACTCCCTATGGCTACACCTTC.

This clonotype was recorded at least ten times. V is TRBV6-5 and J is TRBJ1-1; 7 bases map to TRBD1. The V and J ends lost 4 bases and 1 base, in that order; junction bases with no gene match: 6. Per the germline V gene, CDR1 is MNHEY and CDR2 is SVGAGI. The CDR3 extends over 15 amino acids. CDR3 loop: CASSFSRTGNTEAFF. In nucleotides, the CDR3 is TGTGCCAGCAGTTTCTCCCGGACAGGGAACACTGAAGCTTTCTTT.

This clonotype was detected many times. The genes are TRBV15 and TRBJ2-7; a weak D match, TRBD1 (6 bases). V was clipped by 5 bases and J by 3 bases, with 11 bases between them. Germline CDR1 reads LNHNV; CDR2 reads YYDKDF (reference sequence). The CDR3 loop spans 13 amino acids. As DNA, the CDR3 is TGTGCCACCAGCCGGGAACAGGGCTACGAGCAGTACTTC. It codes for CATSREQGYEQYF.

As to this clonotype: One end of the junction is discordant with germline, which a read error may explain. For the CDR3, the DNA is TGTGCCAGCAGCTACTCAGGCAGGGGAACCTACGAGCAGTACTTC. This gives the protein CASSYSGRGTYEQYF. The chain employs TRBV6-5 and TRBJ2-7; D perhaps matches TRBD1 (6 bases). The CDR3 consists of 15 residues. Looked up from germline, CDR1 is MNHEY and CDR2 is SVGAGI.

There are a few counts of this clonotype. The V gene is TRBV12-3 or TRBV12-4, the J gene TRBJ2-3; the D gene is possibly TRBD2 (6 bases). V dropped 1 base and J dropped 4 bases, with 9 bases sitting between them. The CDR3 totals 14 residues. The CDR3: CASSLGGKADTQYF. CDR3 sequence (DNA): TGTGCCAGCAGTTTAGGCGGGAAGGCAGATACGCAGTATTTT.

The sample holds many counts of this clonotype. The chain has TRBV6-5 and TRBJ1-1, with 8 nucleotides matching TRBD1. This CDR3 is 16 amino acids long. Trimming cost V 2 bases and J 2 bases; bases outside gene matches: 7. Germline V gene sequence: CDR1 MNHEY, CDR2 SVGAGI. The CDR3, as DNA: TGTGCCAGCAGTTACCTACAGGGGGTGTCCAACACTGAAGCTTTCTTT. This translates into CASSYLQGVSNTEAFF.

This clonotype was counted many times. The chain couples TRBV2 to TRBJ2-7; 7 nucleotides line up with TRBD2. Looked up from germline, CDR1 is SNHLY and CDR2 is FYNNEI. This CDR3 has 14 residues. V was pared by 7 bases and J by 2 bases, with 8 bases of the junction left unmatched. The CDR3 reads CASTLGRGTYEQYF. CDR3 DNA: TGTGCCAGCACCCTGGGGAGGGGTACCTACGAGCAGTACTTC.